The next 9 T cell receptor beta chains were all read from a single sample in a study of beta chain features in type 1 diabetes. Study-wide results and limits: When Type 1 diabetes patients were examined, their TCRB CDR3s proved moderately but significantly shorter in all four CD4+ subsets.

Reverse transcription of all isolated RNA meant that expressed TCRB transcripts were sequenced. The repertoire was sequenced with immunoSEQ multiplex PCR; TCRdb's copy has only in-frame clones and lacks some. In the table there are approximately 150,000 clones, about 13% of which are singletons. These receptors have no known antigen. The sample comprised central memory CD4+ T cells from blood. All receptors come from a young man with type 1 diabetes.

The genes are TRBV10-2 and TRBJ2-7; the match to TRBD1 covers 8 bases. This CDR3 contains 11 residues. J was trimmed by 7 bases and V by 10 bases; bases with no gene match: 6. Germline V CDR1 and CDR2: WSHSY, SAAADI. CDR3 in amino acids: CATLRDREQYF. In DNA, the CDR3 is TGCGCCACCCTACGGGACAGGGAGCAGTACTTC.

This clone was counted ten times or more. The chain links TRBV4-1 to TRBJ1-2; no firm D call. Looked up from germline, CDR1 is MGHRA and CDR2 is YSYEKL. The CDR3 spans 17 residues. V lost 3 bases to trimming and J lost 3 bases, with 20 bases between them. The CDR3 here is CASSQPLQELDYYGYTF. The CDR3 nucleotides are TGCGCCAGCAGCCAGCCTCTTCAGGAACTTGATTACTATGGCTACACCTTC.

The table lists this clone with a few counts. This chain uses TRBV5-1 with TRBJ2-7; 10 nucleotides line up with TRBD1. With V trimmed by 1 base and J by 6 bases, 4 bases remained unmatched. This CDR3 region has 14 residues. Germline V gives CDR1 SGHRS, CDR2 YFSETQ. This CDR3 is CASSLRQGAVEQYF. The CDR3 DNA reads TGCGCCAGCAGCTTGCGACAGGGGGCGGTCGAGCAGTACTTC.

This clone has a handful of counts. For the CDR3, the DNA is TGTGCCAGCAGCTTAGGCTCCCGGGAGCAGTTCTTC. Translation gives CASSLGSREQFF. The chain is built from TRBV9 and TRBJ2-1; D is ambiguous. The CDR3 length is 12 residues. Trimming cost V 4 bases and J 10 bases, with 12 bases left between them. In germline, CDR1 is SGDLS, CDR2 YYNGEE.

The chain combines TRBV7-2 with TRBJ1-2; perhaps TRBD1 as D (6 bases). Per germline, CDR1 SGHTA and CDR2 FQGNSA. CDR3 length: 15 amino acids. V was trimmed by 1 base and J by 4 bases, leaving 13 bases between them. The CDR3 DNA follows: TGTGCCAGCAGCTTAGGGCAGGGGTATACCTATGGCTACACCTTC. This encodes CASSLGQGYTYGYTF.

V gene TRBV7-2 combines with J gene TRBJ1-2; TRBD1 aligns across 7 bases. The V gene end was trimmed by 1 base and the J gene end by 6 bases; junction bases not matched to a gene: 8. Germline V gives CDR1 SGHTA, CDR2 FQGNSA. This CDR3 is built from 15 residues. The CDR3 DNA reads TGTGCCAGCAGCTTAGGAGGGGGCCTCCTGGATGGCTACACCTTC. It translates to CASSLGGGLLDGYTF.

This clone showed up just a few times. This chain joins TRBV6-1 and TRBJ2-1, with D maybe TRBD1 (5 bases). Germline lookup yields CDR1 MNHNS and CDR2 SASEGT. Trimming shortened V by 5 bases and J by 6 bases, and 11 bases separated the two germline ends. The CDR3 is made up of 13 amino acids. Here the CDR3 DNA reads TGTGCCAGCAGTCCTACAGGCTTCAATGAGCAGTTCTTC. Translating gives CASSPTGFNEQFF.

This chain uses TRBV25-1 with TRBJ2-3; TRBD2 is a possible D gene (7 bases). V dropped 5 bases and J dropped 2 bases, with 17 bases sitting between them. The germline V gene has CDR1 MGHDK and CDR2 SYGVNS. This CDR3 is built from 16 residues. The CDR3 protein is CASSSPPGGNTDTQYF. As DNA, the CDR3 is TGTGCCAGCAGTTCCCCTCCGGGGGGCAACACAGATACGCAGTATTTT.

The V and J genes are TRBV14 and TRBJ2-2; the D is unclear. CDR3 size: 15 residues. The V end was cut by 3 bases, the J end by 4 bases, with 12 bases between. CDR1 is SGHDN and CDR2 is FVKESK in the germline V gene. For the CDR3, the DNA is TGTGCCAGCAGCCAGGCCGCTCGGGTCACCGGGGAGCTGTTTTTT. This encodes CASSQAARVTGELFF.